This T cell receptor beta chain derives from a study of cytomegalovirus exposure and HLA in healthy donors. The study ran its PCR with 60 Vbeta and 13 Jbeta primers. Generated by immunoSEQ multiplex PCR, the TCRdb table keeps only in-frame clones and is missing some. The sample yields under 200,000 clones, around four fifths seen once. This clone was detected only a few times. Its target is unknown. Study-wide results and limits: Earlier analysis found most TCR beta V segments productive about 90% or about 30% of the time.

The CDR3 has 15 residues. V dropped 4 bases and J dropped 4; count of bases not matched to a gene: 9. Germline V gene lookup returns CDR1 SGDLS and CDR2 YYNGEE. V gene TRBV9 combines with J gene TRBJ2-7, with 9 bases identical to TRBD2. The source material was PBMCs. The receptor comes from a young man in good health and CMV-seronegative. In nucleotides, the CDR3 is TGTGCCAGCAGCCCCACCGCGGGAGGGCCTTACGAGCAGTACTTC. Translating it yields CASSPTAGGPYEQYF.